This TCR beta chain was observed in a study of T-cell reconstitution after alpha-beta-depleted transplantation in children. In its sample, this clonotype was seen many times. Unique molecular identifiers were incorporated into the prepared TCRbeta library. TCRdb analysed the PCR reads with MiXCR anew, one entry per CDR3 protein. In the table there are some 200,000 distinct CDR3 sequences, 13% to 15% of which are singletons. This CDR3 is built from 13 residues. Germline V gene data show CDR1 as SQVTM and CDR2 as ANQGSEA. The V and J ends lost 7 bases and 4 bases, in that order; junction bases with no gene match: 7.

The sample here was PBMCs from the stem cell graft donor, taken from the stem cell graft. This rearrangement joins TRBV29-1 to TRBJ1-3, with 7 nucleotides matching TRBD1. The sequence was obtained from a human donor who donated a stem cell graft to a child with acute lymphoblastic leukemia. CDR3 in amino acids: CSARQGPGNTIYF. CDR3 DNA sequence: TGCAGCGCCCGACAGGGACCCGGAAACACCATATATTTT.